Listed here are 10 T cell receptor beta chains from one sample, sequenced in a study of T cells expressing NK-cell markers. TCRdb reprocessed the 5' RACE reads and reports one entry per CDR3 protein, with no DNA. This repertoire includes tens of thousands of distinct CDR3 sequences. Sequenced: blood T cells: a sorted CD56 or NKG2C T cell subset, CD4+ or CD8+ T cells, or bulk PBMC T cells (not recorded which). These receptors were taken from a man aged 18 to 70 in good health.

This chain uses TRBV20-1 with TRBJ2-7; TCRdb calls TRBD2, which cannot be checked without DNA. CDR1 is DFQATT and CDR2 is SNEGSKA in the germline V gene (reference sequence). This CDR3 comprises 15 residues. Here the CDR3 reads CSAISLAGASYEQYF.

The J gene is TRBJ2-1, the V gene TRBV5-1; TCRdb's D gene call, TRBD2, goes unchecked for lack of DNA. Germline-derived CDR1 and CDR2 are SGHRS and YFSETQ. The CDR3 spans 15 residues. CDR3 region: CASSPGLAVLGEQFF.

CDR3 sequence: CASSFPGGIYEQYF. V usage is TRBV7-2 and J usage is TRBJ2-7; TCRdb indicates TRBD2, and absent DNA this call remains unverified. Per the germline V gene, CDR1 is SGHTA and CDR2 is FQGNSA. The CDR3 contains 14 residues.

The V and J genes are TRBV10-3 and TRBJ2-5; checking the TCRdb D call of TRBD1 is not possible without DNA. The length of the CDR3 is 16 residues. Germline V gene sequence: CDR1 ENHRY, CDR2 SYGVKD. The CDR3 is CAISDTQTGKWETQYF.

The genes are TRBV7-2 and TRBJ2-7; TCRdb selects TRBD2, and the lack of DNA leaves this call unchecked. This CDR3 has 15 residues. Germline V gives CDR1 SGHTA, CDR2 FQGNSA. CDR3 region: CASSSQSGRGYEQYF.

The J gene is TRBJ1-1, the V gene TRBV5-1. CDR1 and CDR2 from the germline V gene are SGHRS and YFSETQ. The CDR3 has 14 amino acids. CDR3 protein: CASSLDGVNTEAFF.

The rearrangement links TRBV7-9 to TRBJ2-1; with no DNA, the TCRdb D assignment of TRBD1 cannot be verified. Germline values: CDR1 SEHNR, CDR2 FQNEAQ (reference sequence). The CDR3 loop spans 14 amino acids. CDR3 residues: CASSFLSGAHEQFF.

This CDR3 reads CSARDPGGMRSGELFF. The chain couples TRBV20-1 to TRBJ2-2; TCRdb returns TRBD2, unconfirmable since there is no DNA. The germline gives CDR1 DFQATT, CDR2 SNEGSKA (reference sequence). This CDR3 has 16 residues.

V and J are TRBV15 and TRBJ2-1; TCRdb's D call, TRBD1, is unchecked because there is no DNA. CDR1 and CDR2 from the germline V gene are LNHNV and YYDKDF (reference sequence). The CDR3 extends over 17 amino acids. This chain's CDR3 is CATSRGGAGTGFVEQFF.

The chain carries TRBV5-1 and TRBJ2-7; TCRdb lists TRBD2, though no DNA is available to test this call. Germline-derived CDR1 and CDR2 are SGHRS and YFSETQ. The CDR3 consists of 14 residues. The CDR3 loop is CASSSGTSGYEQYF.